This T cell receptor (beta chain) was identified during a study of early T cells in non-severe SARS-CoV-2 infection. Study background: Unpaired chains resulted from sequencing bulk RNA of unsorted whole blood.

The study, taken as a whole, reports: Comparison of clonotypes with VDJdb favored anti-spike CD8 responses while missing private and CD4 specificities.

By share, this clonotype ranks as medium-sized. Its antigen remains unknown. Unique molecular identifiers were added to individual cDNA molecules. MiXCR, run by TCRdb on the 5' RACE reads, gives a single entry per CDR3 protein. This sample has approximately 40,000 distinct CDR3 sequences, with 5.5% to 7.5% found just once. Specimen: whole blood, collected at baseline. The sequence came from an adult who was a healthcare worker with PCR-confirmed SARS-CoV-2 infection or an uninfected control (not recorded which).

The CDR3 protein is CASSSGLAGGNEQFF. CDR3 coding DNA: TGTGCCAGCAGCTCGGGACTAGCGGGAGGAAATGAGCAGTTCTTC. This rearrangement joins TRBV7-2 to TRBJ2-1, with 15 bases lining up with TRBD2. The V gene's germline CDR1 is SGHTA and CDR2 FQGNSA. V was pared by 4 bases and J by 7 bases, with 2 bases of the junction left unmatched. The CDR3 sequence is 15 residues long.